The entry below gives a single T cell receptor (beta chain) sequence along with its context. MiXCR was run by TCRdb on the RACE reads, yielding one entry per CDR3 protein. The table includes 85,000 to 100,000 distinct CDR3 sequences, around 12% detected once. This sample was included in a study of human T cells and chemical hapten exposure. Time point reported: patch test 1, 2 weeks after DPC sensitization. Treatment given: therapeutic diphenylcyclopropenone sensitization with weekly scalp DPC. The sequence came from a woman aged 40 to 49 with alopecia areata. Some clones in this sample may be carry-over from other donors' samples. The starting material was whole blood, obtained in connection with sensitization to the hapten diphenylcyclopropenone (DPC).

This CDR3 reads CASTRGGGGHNEQFF. The CDR3 nucleotides are TGTGCCAGCACCCGAGGAGGGGGCGGCCACAATGAGCAGTTCTTC. This chain connects TRBV28 to TRBJ2-1, with a weak D call TRBD1 (7 bases). The CDR3 is 15 amino acids. V dropped 7 bases and J dropped 5 bases, with 18 bases sitting between them. Germline values: CDR1 MDHEN, CDR2 SYDVKM.